This T cell receptor beta chain is from a study of T-cell memory formation after mild COVID-19. Germline V gene lookup returns CDR1 DFQATT and CDR2 SNEGSKA (reference sequence). CDR3 length equals 11 residues. Deletions cut 1 base from V and 3 bases from J, with 4 bases between. Using its own MiXCR run on the 5' RACE reads, TCRdb lists one record per CDR3 protein. The sample consists of approximately 570,000 distinct CDR3 sequences, roughly 18% of them appearing once. This clonotype was observed a few times. The chain recombines TRBV20-1 with TRBJ2-7; D unresolved. Sequencing was performed on PBMCs or a T cell subset sorted from them (not recorded which). This clonotype was obtained from an adult woman who had mild COVID-19 (a few samples of this study predate the infection). Cell type and time point are not known. The CDR3 DNA reads as TGCAGTGCTAGAGCAAACTACGAGCAGTACTTC. The encoded protein is CSARANYEQYF.